The 18 T cell receptor beta chains reported below all come from one sample, sequenced in a study of beta chain features in type 1 diabetes. What was sequenced were expressed TCRB transcripts, since all of the isolated RNA had been reverse transcribed. This table comes from immunoSEQ multiplex PCR, and its TCRdb copy is limited to in-frame clones, with some not included. This sample has roughly 290,000 clones, with approximately 8% found just once. The sample comprised central memory CD4+ T cells from blood. The origin of the receptors is a woman aged 18 to 35 in good health.

This clone was counted ten times or more. This chain links TRBV4-3 with TRBJ1-6, with unresolved D. This CDR3 comprises 14 residues. V gave up 0 bases and J gave up 5 bases, with 5 bases separating them. The V gene's germline CDR1 is LGHNA and CDR2 YSLEER. CDR3 residues: CASSQDVHNSPLHF. CDR3 DNA: TGCGCCAGCAGCCAAGATGTACATAATTCACCCCTCCACTTT.

This clone was found a few times. This sample also contains other DNA sequences that code for the same CDR3. The V call is TRBV18, the J call TRBJ2-3; D remains ambiguous. Trimming pared 3 bases from V and 0 bases from J, leaving 4 bases between. CDR3 length equals 13 residues. Germline V gene data show CDR1 as KGHSH and CDR2 as LQKENI. Here the CDR3 reads CASSPPSTDTQYF. The CDR3 region has the DNA TGTGCCAGCTCACCGCCTAGCACAGATACGCAGTATTTT.

This chain uses TRBV18 with TRBJ2-5; D unresolved. The CDR3 runs 15 residues. Germline lookup yields CDR1 KGHSH and CDR2 LQKENI. The germline V and J ends were trimmed by 2 bases and 2 bases, with 12 bases remaining between them. CDR3 sequence: CASSPSMVNQETQYF. The CDR3 DNA reads TGTGCCAGCTCACCATCTATGGTGAATCAAGAGACCCAGTACTTC.

This clone was recorded a few times. The chain combines TRBV6-6 with TRBJ1-5; 9 nucleotides line up with TRBD1. The CDR3 runs to 14 residues. V lost 6 bases and J lost 4; bases outside the gene matches: 4. From germline, CDR1 is MNHNY and CDR2 SVGAGI (reference sequence). The chain's CDR3 is CASRRGTGNQPQHF. DNA for the CDR3: TGTGCCAGCAGGCGCGGGACAGGGAATCAGCCCCAGCATTTT.

The rearrangement links TRBV6-1 to TRBJ2-7; tentative D call: TRBD1 (6 bases). V dropped 8 bases and J dropped 1 base, with 12 bases sitting between them. Germline loops: CDR1 MNHNS, CDR2 SASEGT. The CDR3 contains 13 residues. The CDR3 region is CASRQAVSYEQYV. The CDR3 bases are TGTGCCAGCCGACAGGCCGTTTCCTACGAGCAGTACGTC.

This clone was detected a few times. The chain links TRBV5-1 to TRBJ2-7; TRBD1 matches 11 bases. V lost 0 bases to trimming and J lost 7 bases; unmatched junction nucleotides: 9. CDR1 is SGHRS and CDR2 is YFSETQ in the germline V gene. The CDR3 extends over 16 amino acids. Here the CDR3 reads CASSLAPGQGAREQYV. CDR3 coding DNA: TGCGCCAGCAGCTTGGCGCCCGGACAGGGGGCGCGAGAGCAGTACGTC.

CDR3 amino acids: CASSFQESNSGANVLTF. CDR3 in DNA: TGCGCCAGCAGCTTTCAGGAGTCTAACTCTGGGGCCAACGTCCTGACTTTC. The V gene is TRBV5-1, the J gene TRBJ2-6; D is unresolved. This CDR3 is 17 amino acids long. The germline CDR1 and CDR2 sequences are SGHRS and YFSETQ. V dropped 2 bases and J dropped 0 bases, with 12 bases sitting between them.

The rearrangement links TRBV5-1 to TRBJ2-1, with a possible D match to TRBD1 (6 bases). The CDR3 has 14 amino acids. CDR1 and CDR2 (germline): SGHRS, YFSETQ. The V end was cut by 1 base, the J end by 3 bases, with 8 bases between. The CDR3 region has the DNA TGCGCCAGCAGCTTGAGACAGGTCTACAATGAGCAGTTCTTC. Translated, it gives CASSLRQVYNEQFF.

J is TRBJ1-1 and V is TRBV14, with D possibly matching TRBD1 (5 bases). Germline V CDR1 and CDR2: SGHDN, FVKESK. This CDR3 is built from 14 residues. The ends were cut back, 1 base at V and 4 bases at J, with 10 bases in the middle. Written as DNA, the CDR3 is TGTGCCAGCAGCCAAGGCGTCGACAGCACTGAAGCTTTCTTT. This codes for CASSQGVDSTEAFF.

V usage is TRBV27 and J usage is TRBJ1-5; the D is unclear. CDR3 length equals 13 residues. V lost 6 bases to trimming and J lost 2 bases, with 8 bases between them. CDR1 and CDR2 (germline): MNHEY, SMNVEV (reference sequence). CDR3 sequence reads: CASRRERNQPQHF. CDR3 in DNA: TGTGCCAGCAGACGGGAGCGCAATCAGCCCCAGCATTTT.

This clone was observed at least ten times. Other DNA sequences in this specimen translate into the identical CDR3. The genes are TRBV7-9 and TRBJ1-1; D unresolved. The germline V gene has CDR1 SEHNR and CDR2 FQNEAQ (reference sequence). The CDR3 spans 13 residues. Trimming pared 1 base from V and 4 bases from J, leaving 7 bases between. Here the CDR3 reads CASSLEGGTEAFF. CDR3 in DNA: TGTGCCAGCAGCTTAGAAGGAGGCACTGAAGCTTTCTTT. Using reference TRBV7-9 and TRBJ1-1 for the parts outside the CDR3, the full variable domain is DTGVSQNPRHKITKRGQNVTFRCDPISEHNRLYWYRQTLGQGPEFLTYFQNEAQLEKSRLLSDRFSAERPKGSFSTLEIQRTEQGDSAMYLCASSLEGGTEAFFGQGTRLTVV.

In this sample, this clone turned up a few times. The CDR3 sequence is CASSHHAEDRGRALNYGYTF. CDR3 nucleotides: TGCGCCAGCAGTCACCACGCCGAAGACAGGGGGCGAGCCCTTAACTATGGCTACACCTTC. The chain links TRBV23-1 to TRBJ1-2; TRBD1 matches at 10 bases. TRBV23-1 is placed among ORFs of uncertain function. This CDR3 is built from 20 residues. V gave up 3 bases and J gave up 1 base; unmatched junction bases: 17.

This chain connects TRBV6-6 to TRBJ2-1, with 8 bases aligning to TRBD1. J lost 5 bases, V lost 4 bases, and 10 bases had no gene match. Germline V CDR1 and CDR2: MNHNY, SVGAGI (reference sequence). The length of the CDR3 is 16 residues. The CDR3 DNA is TGTGCCAGCAGTTCGGCCGGGACAGGCCACCACAATGAGCAGTTCTTC. Protein sequence: CASSSAGTGHHNEQFF.

This clone was recorded a few times. V is TRBV11-2 and J is TRBJ2-7, with 9 bases that match TRBD1. Germline V gene sequence: CDR1 SGHAT, CDR2 FQNNGV. V shed 3 bases, J shed 3 bases, and the junction held 6 bases outside the gene matches. CDR3 length equals 15 residues. The CDR3 region has the DNA TGTGCCAGCAGCTTGTGGACAGGGGTAGTCTACGAGCAGTACTTC. This sequence encodes CASSLWTGVVYEQYF.

The chain carries TRBV11-2 and TRBJ2-7; TRBD2 matches at 12 bases. The CDR3 runs to 15 residues. The trim removed 2 bases at V and 5 bases at J, leaving 4 bases unmatched. Germline lookup yields CDR1 SGHAT and CDR2 FQNNGV. The CDR3 here is CASSLLAGGPHEQYF. For the CDR3, the DNA is TGTGCCAGCAGCTTACTAGCGGGAGGGCCTCACGAGCAGTACTTC.

A few counts support this clone. The chain employs TRBV7-8 and TRBJ2-5; D unclear. V shed 5 bases and J shed 5 bases, with 12 bases lying between them. Germline lookup yields CDR1 SGHVS and CDR2 FQNEAQ. The CDR3 loop spans 13 amino acids. CDR3 nucleotides: TGTGCCAGCAGCACATACTCCCGGGAGACCCAGTACTTC. Translated, it gives CASSTYSRETQYF.

This clone was counted only a few times. The V call is TRBV19, the J call TRBJ2-5, with TRBD1 identical over 7 bases. This CDR3 region has 15 residues. Germline V gene data show CDR1 as LNHDA and CDR2 as SQIVND (reference sequence). Trimming removed 4 bases from V and 5 bases from J; junction bases left unmatched: 10. CDR3 loop: CASSKRDSGWETQYF. DNA of the CDR3: TGTGCCAGTAGTAAACGGGACAGCGGATGGGAGACCCAGTACTTC.

The V call is TRBV4-3, the J call TRBJ1-4, with a possible D match to TRBD1 (6 bases). Trimming removed 4 bases from V and 5 bases from J, with 17 bases in between. Germline V gene sequence: CDR1 LGHNA, CDR2 YSLEER. There are 16 residues in the CDR3. The CDR3: CASSPAKGGENEKLFF. The CDR3 coding sequence is TGCGCCAGCAGCCCGGCCAAGGGGGGGGAGAATGAAAAACTGTTTTTT.